This T cell receptor beta chain was profiled in a study of blood T cell repertoires in COVID-19. Germline V gene sequence: CDR1 SGHRS, CDR2 YFSETQ. The germline V and J ends were trimmed by 0 bases and 2 bases, with 9 bases remaining between them. The CDR3 spans 14 residues. Profiling relied on immunoSEQ multiplex PCR, and the TCRdb table lists in-frame clones only, not all of them. The profile shows around 200,000 clones, around 85% of them singletons. This sequence was found in a middle-aged man who had recovered from COVID-19. Sequenced material: PBMCs or T cells enriched from blood (not recorded which). This chain uses TRBV5-1 with TRBJ2-7, with D tentatively TRBD1 (5 bases). CDR3 bases: TGCGCCAGCAGCTTGGCGACGGACACCTACGAGCAGTACTTC. It is translated as CASSLATDTYEQYF.